The 12 T cell receptor beta chains listed next were all sequenced from one sample in a study of regulatory T cells in long-lasting Graves disease. Sample time point: newly diagnosed GD, antithyroid drugs for less than 3 months. PBMC-derived RNA was used for the TCR library. Construction of the TCR beta libraries employed iRepertoire HTBI primers in conjunction with Arm-PCR of CDR3 regions. TCRdb re-called the multiplex PCR reads with MiXCR, one entry per CDR3 protein. The sample yields 350,000 to 550,000 distinct CDR3 sequences, about 17% seen once. These data were also filed under a second study, of T cells in Graves' hyperthyroidism and ophthalmopathy.

The starting material was peripheral blood mononuclear cells (PBMCs), obtained at new diagnosis, from a patient treated with antithyroid drugs. These receptors originate from a woman between 18 and 29 years old with Graves disease.

This clonotype was recorded many times. The chain carries TRBV28 and TRBJ1-2; D is ambiguous. This CDR3 is built from 13 residues. V lost 3 bases, J lost 3 bases, and 8 bases lay in between. In germline, CDR1 is MDHEN, CDR2 SYDVKM. Here the CDR3 DNA reads TGTGCCAGCAGTTTCTCTCGATACTATGGCTACACCTTC. It yields the protein CASSFSRYYGYTF.

This clonotype was counted at least ten times. This chain connects TRBV6-1 to TRBJ2-1, with D hard to call. Germline V CDR1 and CDR2: MNHNS, SASEGT. The CDR3 extends over 13 amino acids. The germline V and J ends were trimmed by 8 bases and 5 bases, with 13 bases remaining between them. This chain's CDR3 is CASHRRHHNEQFF. The CDR3 coding sequence is TGTGCCAGCCACAGACGGCATCACAATGAGCAGTTCTTC.

The chain joins TRBV11-2 to TRBJ1-6; D call uncertain. CDR1 is SGHAT, CDR2 FQNNGV, per germline. This CDR3 comprises 16 residues. With 0 bases removed from V and 6 bases from J, the gap between germline ends came to 12 bases. This CDR3 reads CASSLDLAGRNSPLHF. The CDR3 coding sequence is TGTGCCAGCAGCTTAGATCTGGCAGGACGTAATTCACCCCTCCACTTT. The whole variable domain, filled in from reference TRBV11-2 and TRBJ1-6, reads EAGVAQSPRYKIIEKRQSVAFWCNPISGHATLYWYQQILGQGPKLLIQFQNNGVVDDSQLPKDRFSAERLKGVDSTLKIQPAKLEDSAVYLCASSLDLAGRNSPLHFGNGTRLTVT.

This chain uses TRBV3-1 with TRBJ1-2, with D perhaps TRBD1 (5 bases). V was shortened by 3 bases and J by 8 bases, with 13 bases between the two germline ends. Germline values: CDR1 LGHDT, CDR2 YNNKEL (reference sequence). The CDR3 spans 13 residues. CDR3 protein: CASSQGGAGGYTF. The DNA of the CDR3 is TGTGCCAGCAGCCAGGGAGGGGCGGGAGGCTACACCTTC. Based on the CDR3 plus reference TRBV3-1 and TRBJ1-2, the full variable domain is DTAVSQTPKYLVTQMGNDKSIKCEQNLGHDTMYWYKQDSKKFLKIMFSYNNKELIINETVPNRFSPKSPDKAHLNLHINSLELGDSAVYFCASSQGGAGGYTFGSGTRLTVV.

Many counts were recorded for this clonotype. The chain employs TRBV28 and TRBJ1-1; D remains ambiguous. This CDR3 contains 12 residues. CDR1 and CDR2 (germline): MDHEN, SYDVKM. The ends were cut back, 6 bases at V and 7 bases at J, with 12 bases in the middle. The CDR3 is CASRTSGFEAFF. CDR3 DNA sequence: TGTGCCAGCAGAACGTCCGGCTTTGAAGCTTTCTTT.

In its sample, this clonotype was seen many times. This chain links TRBV5-1 with TRBJ2-1; D is perhaps TRBD1 (5 bases). Germline-derived CDR1 and CDR2 are SGHRS and YFSETQ. V was clipped by 1 base and J by 9 bases, with 8 bases between them. This CDR3 has 12 amino acids. Here the CDR3 DNA reads TGCGCCAGCAGCTTGCAGGGAAGTGAGCAGTTCTTC. Protein sequence: CASSLQGSEQFF.

The chain recombines TRBV5-1 with TRBJ2-1; TRBD2 agrees at 12 bases. In germline, CDR1 is SGHRS, CDR2 YFSETQ. The CDR3 spans 15 residues. V was clipped by 4 bases and J by 8 bases; unmatched bases: 7. CDR3 sequence (DNA): TGCGCCAGCAGCCCGACTAGCGGGAGACCTTATGAGCAGTTCTTC. Translated, it gives CASSPTSGRPYEQFF.

This clonotype occurred once. A much larger clonotype is one base distant, so this may be a read error. J is TRBJ2-3 and V is TRBV6-1; D call uncertain. V shed 6 bases and J shed 2 bases, with 15 bases lying between them. Germline assignment: CDR1 MNHNS and CDR2 SASEGT. The length of the CDR3 is 15 residues. The CDR3 bases are TGTGCCAGCAGAGGGTGGGTCGGCTCCACAGATACGCAGTATTTT. Translation: CASRGWVGSTDTQYF.

This clonotype was found many times. The genes are TRBV30 and TRBJ1-1; a weak D match, TRBD1 (5 bases). Germline lookup yields CDR1 GTSNPN and CDR2 SVGIG (reference sequence). V was trimmed by 5 bases and J by 6 bases, leaving 13 bases between them. The length of the CDR3 is 12 residues. CDR3 DNA sequence: TGTGCCTGGGGAGGGGAACTCCCTGAAGCTTTCTTT. Translating it yields CAWGGELPEAFF.

The rearrangement joins TRBV5-1 to TRBJ2-7; possible D gene TRBD2, 6 bases. Trimming took 1 base from V and 7 from J, leaving 18 bases between them. The CDR3 sequence is 15 residues long. Germline V CDR1 and CDR2: SGHRS, YFSETQ. The CDR3 is CASSLQRVRDNEQYF. CDR3 coding DNA: TGCGCCAGCAGCTTGCAGCGGGTCAGAGACAATGAGCAGTACTTC.

Points on this clonotype: This may come from a read error, since a much larger clone is one base off. The V call is TRBV11-3, the J call TRBJ2-1, with TRBD2 identical over 7 bases. Germline lookup yields CDR1 SGHNT and CDR2 YENEEA. The CDR3 totals 13 residues. V shed 11 bases, J shed 3 bases, and the junction held 7 bases outside the gene matches. In DNA form, the CDR3 reads TGTGCCGTCGGGCGGGAGCTCTACAATGAGCAGTTCTTC. Translation: CAVGRELYNEQFF. Full variable domain (remainder filled in from reference TRBV11-3 and TRBJ2-1): EAGVVQSPRYKIIEKKQPVAFWCNPISGHNTLYWYLQNLGQGPELLIRYENEEAVDDSQLPKDRFSAERLKGVDSTLKIQPAELGDSAVYLCAVGRELYNEQFFGPGTRLTVL.

On this clonotype: A much larger clone differs by one base, so this may be a read error. The chain employs TRBV6-2 or TRBV6-3 and TRBJ1-1; 10 bases match TRBD1. This CDR3 is 17 amino acids long. Germline V lookup: CDR1 MNHEY, CDR2 SVGEGT. The V gene end was trimmed by 5 bases and the J gene end by 8 bases; junction bases not matched to a gene: 17. The DNA of the CDR3 is TGTGCCAGCAGTGAAACGTGGCGGGACAGGGGCCCTGGGGAAGCTTTCTTT. Translating gives CASSETWRDRGPGEAFF.